These 23 T cell receptor beta chains came from one sample sequenced in a study of blood T cell repertoires in COVID-19. The assay was immunoSEQ multiplex PCR, and TCRdb's table has in-frame clones only and misses some. The table lists 360,000 or so clones, less than 90% of them singletons. The sequenced sample was PBMCs or T cells enriched from blood (not recorded which). These receptors were obtained from a woman between 50 and 59 years old who had recovered from COVID-19.

The chain employs TRBV24-1 and TRBJ2-1; D possibly corresponds to TRBD1 (6 bases). Trimming took off 4 bases at V and 11 bases at J, with 14 bases between the two ends. CDR1 and CDR2 (germline): KGHDR, SFDVKD. The CDR3 contains 13 residues. CDR3 in amino acids: CATSETGVGQQFF. Written as DNA, the CDR3 is TGTGCCACCAGTGAGACAGGTGTAGGGCAGCAGTTCTTC.

This clone was seen a handful of times. This chain connects TRBV6-5 to TRBJ2-1; perhaps TRBD2 as D (7 bases). The CDR3 contains 14 residues. Trimming removed 7 bases at V and 9 bases at J, with 19 bases between. Germline V CDR1 and CDR2: MNHEY, SVGAGI. This CDR3 reads CASNRGVGGGEQFF. The CDR3 DNA reads as TGTGCCAGCAATAGGGGAGTAGGGGGGGGTGAGCAGTTCTTC.

The V call is TRBV15, the J call TRBJ1-4; the D gene is possibly TRBD1 (5 bases). Per germline, CDR1 LNHNV and CDR2 YYDKDF (reference sequence). Trimming cost V 1 base and J 5 bases, with 14 bases left between them. CDR3 length equals 16 residues. In DNA form, the CDR3 reads TGTGCCACCAGCAGAGTAGGCAGGGAGGGAAATGAAAAACTGTTTTTT. Its translation is CATSRVGREGNEKLFF.

V usage is TRBV11-2 and J usage is TRBJ2-1, with TRBD2 matching over 9 bases. V lost 3 bases and J lost 10; bases outside the gene matches: 13. There are 16 residues in the CDR3. Germline CDR1 is SGHAT and CDR2 is FQNNGV. This chain's CDR3 is CASSFMSGGGAVEQFF. CDR3 coding DNA: TGTGCCAGCAGCTTTATGAGTGGCGGGGGGGCCGTCGAGCAGTTCTTC. The whole variable domain, remainder taken from reference TRBV11-2 and TRBJ2-1, is EAGVAQSPRYKIIEKRQSVAFWCNPISGHATLYWYQQILGQGPKLLIQFQNNGVVDDSQLPKDRFSAERLKGVDSTLKIQPAKLEDSAVYLCASSFMSGGGAVEQFFGPGTRLTVL.

The chain links TRBV18 to TRBJ2-5, with a tentative D call TRBD2 (6 bases). With 3 bases removed from V and 1 base from J, the gap between germline ends came to 12 bases. Per the germline V gene, CDR1 is KGHSH and CDR2 is LQKENI. This CDR3 spans 15 amino acids. The CDR3 protein is CASSPTSGLQETQYF. As DNA, the CDR3 is TGTGCCAGCTCACCGACCTCGGGACTCCAAGAGACCCAGTACTTC. Full variable domain (missing parts from reference TRBV18 and TRBJ2-5): NAGVMQNPRHLVRRRGQEARLRCSPMKGHSHVYWYRQLPEEGLKFMVYLQKENIIDESGMPKERFSAEFPKEGPSILRIQQVVRGDSAAYFCASSPTSGLQETQYFGPGTRLLVL.

The chain is built from TRBV4-2 and TRBJ2-2; 7 bases align to TRBD2. Germline-derived CDR1 and CDR2 are LGHNA and YNFKEQ. This CDR3 spans 20 amino acids. The junction had 18 bases not matched to a gene; V was cut back by 4 bases and J by 1 base. The CDR3 nucleotides are TGTGCCAGCAGCCGAGAATTCGTGGCGGGAGTTTATAGGAACACCGGGGAGCTGTTTTTT. Its protein product is CASSREFVAGVYRNTGELFF.

The genes are TRBV20-1 and TRBJ2-5; tentative D call: TRBD1 (6 bases). The CDR3 length is 14 residues. V shed 3 bases and J shed 1 base, with 12 bases lying between them. CDR1 and CDR2 from the germline V gene are DFQATT and SNEGSKA (reference sequence). The CDR3 loop is CSASKGDIQETQYF. Here the CDR3 DNA reads TGCAGTGCTAGTAAGGGGGATATCCAAGAGACCCAGTACTTC.

The chain employs TRBV2 and TRBJ1-2, with TRBD1 identical over 11 bases. Germline V lookup: CDR1 SNHLY, CDR2 FYNNEI. V was pared by 3 bases and J by 3 bases, with 24 bases of the junction left unmatched. This CDR3 is built from 22 residues. The chain's CDR3 is CASSDLYFSVRDRGNLDYGYTF. The CDR3 DNA is TGTGCCAGCAGTGATCTATATTTCTCCGTTAGGGACAGGGGGAACCTAGACTATGGCTACACCTTC.

As concerns this clone: Relative to the germline gene, one junction end is altered; a read error may explain this. The chain is built from TRBV5-4 and TRBJ1-1, with a weak D call TRBD1 (5 bases). The CDR3 is 13 residues long. Germline assignment: CDR1 SGHNT and CDR2 YYREEE (reference sequence). The CDR3 coding sequence is TGTTCCAGCAGCTTGGAAGACAGCCTTGAAGCTTTCTTT. Translation: CSSSLEDSLEAFF.

The chain has TRBV6-5 and TRBJ2-2; D possibly corresponds to TRBD2 (5 bases). Trimming pared 3 bases from V and 7 bases from J, leaving 15 bases between. Germline CDR1 is MNHEY and CDR2 is SVGAGI. The length of the CDR3 is 15 residues. CDR3 DNA: TGTGCCAGCAGTTATCGAGGGCCGGGAAGCGGGGAGCTGTTTTTT. Its translation is CASSYRGPGSGELFF.

V usage is TRBV4-3 and J usage is TRBJ2-5; tentatively, D is TRBD2 (5 bases). Trimming removed 3 bases at V and 5 bases at J, with 16 bases between. The CDR3 consists of 15 residues. The germline CDR1 and CDR2 sequences are LGHNA and YSLEER. The CDR3 nucleotides are TGCGCCAGCAGCCAGACGCGTTCCCGAGGGGAGACCCAGTACTTC. Its protein is CASSQTRSRGETQYF.

The CDR3 bases are TGTGCCAGCAGCCAAGGTCGGTCTGCGCTCTACGAGCAGTACTTC. This gives the protein CASSQGRSALYEQYF. This chain uses TRBV14 with TRBJ2-7; D is ambiguous. Germline CDR1 SGHDN, CDR2 FVKESK. This CDR3 region has 15 residues. Deletions cut 1 base from V and 3 bases from J, with 13 bases between.

This chain uses TRBV6-6 with TRBJ2-7; 9 nucleotides align to TRBD2. Trimming at V came to 7 bases and at J to 2 bases, leaving 6 bases not matched to a gene. CDR1 and CDR2 (germline): MNHNY, SVGAGI (reference sequence). There are 14 residues in the CDR3. The CDR3 region has the DNA TGTGCCAGCAAGACGGGACTAGCAACCTACGAGCAGTACTTC. Amino acid sequence: CASKTGLATYEQYF.

In DNA, the CDR3 is TGTGCCAGCAGCTTAGACCAGACAGGGGAGAATTCACCCCTCCACTTT. Translated: CASSLDQTGENSPLHF. V gene TRBV11-3 combines with J gene TRBJ1-6; 8 bases are shared with TRBD1. V shed 0 bases, J shed 7 bases, and the junction held 5 bases outside the gene matches. Germline V gives CDR1 SGHNT, CDR2 YENEEA. The CDR3 covers 16 residues.

V gene TRBV6-4 combines with J gene TRBJ2-2; maybe TRBD2 (6 bases). Germline V gene lookup returns CDR1 MRHNA and CDR2 SNTAGT. The CDR3 is 15 residues long. The V end was cut by 2 bases, the J end by 5 bases, with 12 bases between. The CDR3: CASSDQASVTGELFF. The CDR3 nucleotides read TGTGCCAGCAGTGACCAGGCTAGCGTTACCGGGGAGCTGTTTTTT.

The chain employs TRBV29-1 and TRBJ2-6; 14 bases are a match to TRBD2. This CDR3 region has 17 residues. J gave up 2 bases and V 7 bases, and 7 bases lay outside the gene matches. CDR1 SQVTM and CDR2 ANQGSEA come from the germline V gene. The CDR3 spells CSAGTSGSGPGANVLTF. CDR3 nucleotides: TGCAGCGCTGGGACTAGCGGGAGTGGACCTGGGGCCAACGTCCTGACTTTC. Drawing the rest from reference TRBV29-1 and TRBJ2-6, the complete variable domain is SAVISQKPSRDICQRGTSLTIQCQVDSQVTMMFWYRQQPGQSLTLIATANQGSEATYESGFVIDKFPISRPNLTFSTLTVSNMSPEDSSIYLCSAGTSGSGPGANVLTFGAGSRLTVL.

V gene TRBV12-3 or TRBV12-4 combines with J gene TRBJ2-3; 7 bases are a match to TRBD2. The CDR3 is 13 residues long. J lost 3 bases, V lost 5 bases, and 2 bases had no gene match. CDR3 DNA: TGTGCCAGCAGTCGGACTAGGACAGATACGCAGTATTTT. It encodes CASSRTRTDTQYF.

This rearrangement joins TRBV11-2 to TRBJ1-1, with D perhaps matching TRBD1 (5 bases). The CDR3 contains 16 residues. In germline, CDR1 is SGHAT, CDR2 FQNNGV. The germline V and J ends were trimmed by 1 base and 3 bases, with 15 bases remaining between them. CDR3 sequence: CASSLAQGRLDTEAFF. The CDR3, as DNA: TGTGCCAGCAGCTTAGCTCAGGGTCGATTGGACACTGAAGCTTTCTTT.

V usage is TRBV6-5 and J usage is TRBJ1-2, with D possibly being TRBD1 (6 bases). Trimming removed 6 bases from V and 3 bases from J, with 11 bases in between. The CDR3 consists of 13 residues. Germline V CDR1 and CDR2: MNHEY, SVGAGI. The DNA for the CDR3 is TGTGCCAGCAGCAGGGGCGCAGACTATGGCTACACCTTC. It translates to CASSRGADYGYTF.

V is TRBV7-9 and J is TRBJ2-7; D is ambiguous. Deletions cut 5 bases from V and 4 bases from J, with 9 bases between. The CDR3 sequence is 12 residues long. The germline gives CDR1 SEHNR, CDR2 FQNEAQ (reference sequence). CDR3 amino acids: CASSTAQYEQYF. The CDR3, as DNA: TGTGCCAGCAGCACCGCCCAGTACGAGCAGTACTTC.

V usage is TRBV10-3 and J usage is TRBJ1-2; the match to TRBD1 covers 8 bases. In germline, CDR1 is ENHRY, CDR2 SYGVKD. The CDR3 totals 13 residues. J was trimmed by 4 bases and V by 10 bases; bases with no gene match: 8. For the CDR3, the DNA is TGTGCCACCGTGGACAGGGAACCCTATGGCTACACCTTC. It translates to CATVDREPYGYTF.

In this sample, this clone turned up many times. The V call is TRBV5-6, the J call TRBJ2-1, with a possible D match to TRBD1 (6 bases). The CDR3 sequence is 13 residues long. From germline, CDR1 is SGHDT and CDR2 YYEEEE. V was clipped by 2 bases and J by 10 bases, with 13 bases between them. Here the CDR3 reads CASSFDRPGEQFF. The CDR3, as DNA: TGTGCCAGCAGCTTTGACAGGCCGGGAGAGCAGTTCTTC.

The rearrangement joins TRBV19 to TRBJ1-2; D call uncertain. This CDR3 has 15 residues. Deletions cut 1 base from V and 4 bases from J, with 13 bases between. Germline assignment: CDR1 LNHDA and CDR2 SQIVND (reference sequence). The CDR3 DNA reads as TGTGCCAGTAGTATAGGGGCAGGAATATTCTATGGCTACACCTTC. It codes for CASSIGAGIFYGYTF.